The source of this T cell receptor beta chain is a study of T cells expressing NK-cell markers. Study background: Eight donors were sequenced, of whom seven were HCMV-seropositive, while the remaining one was HCMV-seronegative. The study, taken as a whole, reports: Dominant NKG2C+ clonotypes were found to form roughly 1.0-7.5% of CD8+ T cells in about six donors.

With respect to this clonotype: Its antigen is not known.

Germline lookup yields CDR1 DFQATT and CDR2 SNEGSKA (reference sequence). The CDR3 spans 17 residues. TCR beta cDNA was made by 5'RACE template switching with UMIs. TCRdb reprocessed the 5' RACE reads; each CDR3 protein has one entry and no DNA is given. The sample table sets out 250,000 to 300,000 distinct CDR3 sequences. Sequenced: blood T cells: a sorted CD56 or NKG2C T cell subset, CD4+ or CD8+ T cells, or bulk PBMC T cells (not recorded which). The receptor was derived from a man between 18 and 35 years old in good health. The chain is built from TRBV20-1 and TRBJ2-5; the TCRdb D gene call, TRBD2, has no DNA to confirm it. CDR3 region: CSARETGLLDLQETQYF.